The 26 T cell receptor beta chains below come from one sample, sequenced in a study of human CD8 memory T cell subsets. The authors made TCR beta libraries using UMI-labeled 5' RACE. TCRdb reanalyzed the 5' RACE reads, giving one entry per CDR3 protein sequence and no DNA. The sample features approximately 6,200 distinct CDR3 sequences, with over 15% in its top ten. With exhausted-like traits, TPEX cells were early memory CD8+ T cells that were CCR7+ PD-1+ TIGIT+. The specimen sequenced was CD8+ T cells from PBMCs. These receptor sequences come from a human donor in good health.

The CDR3 spells CASSLSGGFSYNEQFF. The V and J genes are TRBV27 and TRBJ2-1; TCRdb's D call, TRBD1, is unchecked because there is no DNA. The CDR3 is 16 amino acids. Germline V gives CDR1 MNHEY, CDR2 SMNVEV (reference sequence).

V is TRBV25-1 and J is TRBJ2-4; the D call of TRBD1 rests on TCRdb alone, since no DNA is present to check it. Germline V gives CDR1 MGHDK, CDR2 SYGVNS. This CDR3 contains 11 residues. The CDR3 spells CASKSGDIQYF.

This chain's CDR3 is CASSPGQGTEAFF. The chain is built from TRBV7-8 and TRBJ1-1; TCRdb picks TRBD1, but there is no DNA to check that call. Germline V gene lookup returns CDR1 SGHVS and CDR2 FQNEAQ. CDR3 length equals 13 residues. The variable domain in full, with the rest retrieved from reference TRBV7-8 and TRBJ1-1, is GAGVSQSPRYKVAKRGQDVALRCDPISGHVSLFWYQQALGQGPEFLTYFQNEAQLDKSGLPSDRFFAERPEGSVSTLKIQRTQQEDSAVYLCASSPGQGTEAFFGQGTRLTVV.

This clonotype counts as medium-sized by frequency. The chain links TRBV20-1 to TRBJ2-3; TCRdb's assignment of TRBD2 cannot be checked, as there is no DNA. The CDR3 length is 18 residues. CDR1 and CDR2 from the germline V gene are DFQATT and SNEGSKA (reference sequence). This CDR3 is CSARDRGTSASSTDTQYF.

The V call is TRBV10-1, the J call TRBJ2-7. CDR1 is WNHNN, CDR2 SYGVQD, per germline (reference sequence). The CDR3 runs to 14 residues. CDR3 residues: CASSESDASYEQYF.

The CDR3 is CASSSGTGEQPQHF. This chain uses TRBV9 with TRBJ1-5; absent DNA, TCRdb's TRBD1 call cannot be checked. Germline CDR1 SGDLS, CDR2 YYNGEE. CDR3 length: 14 residues. Looking up the rest from reference TRBV9 and TRBJ1-5 gives the full variable domain: DSGVTQTPKHLITATGQRVTLRCSPRSGDLSVYWYQQSLDQGLQFLIQYYNGEERAKGNILERFSAQQFPDLHSELNLSSLELGDSALYFCASSSGTGEQPQHFGDGTRLSIL.

The V and J genes are TRBV12-3 or TRBV12-4 and TRBJ1-1. The CDR3 spans 18 residues. The CDR3 spells CASSLHPGLLVSGTEAFF.

This clonotype is called medium-sized based on its frequency. The chain couples TRBV12-3 or TRBV12-4 to TRBJ1-1; TCRdb lists TRBD1, though no DNA is available to test this call. The CDR3 is made up of 15 amino acids. CDR3 loop: CASSSSPQRSTEAFF.

CDR3 residues: CAWSVLPNTEAFF. The rearrangement links TRBV30 to TRBJ1-1. The V gene's germline CDR1 is GTSNPN and CDR2 SVGIG (reference sequence). The CDR3 runs to 13 residues.

V is TRBV21-1 and J is TRBJ1-6. TRBV21-1 is classified as a pseudogene. The CDR3 covers 14 residues. This CDR3 is CASSHYVRVSPLHF.

V is TRBV12-3 or TRBV12-4 and J is TRBJ2-3; the D gene TCRdb calls, TRBD2, cannot be checked with no DNA. This CDR3 has 15 residues. The CDR3 loop reads CASRDTSLYTDTQYF.

The genes are TRBV7-9 and TRBJ1-1. Germline-derived CDR1 and CDR2 are SEHNR and FQNEAQ (reference sequence). This CDR3 region has 15 residues. The CDR3 spells CASSLGPVANTEAFF.

The genes are TRBV5-1 and TRBJ2-1; the TCRdb D gene call, TRBD2, has no DNA to confirm it. The CDR3 covers 17 residues. Germline lookup yields CDR1 SGHRS and CDR2 YFSETQ. The CDR3 region is CASSLVTSGRSGNEQFF.

The chain joins TRBV12-3 or TRBV12-4 to TRBJ1-5. This CDR3 has 13 amino acids. The CDR3 sequence is CASSRALGQPQHF.

The J gene is TRBJ1-1, the V gene TRBV12-3 or TRBV12-4. There are 14 residues in the CDR3. CDR3 region: CASSFTDGNTEAFF.

The rearrangement links TRBV7-9 to TRBJ2-5; TCRdb's D call, TRBD1, is unchecked because there is no DNA. Germline-derived CDR1 and CDR2 are SEHNR and FQNEAQ (reference sequence). The CDR3 length is 12 residues. The CDR3 protein is CASLSGEETQYF. Drawing the rest from reference TRBV7-9 and TRBJ2-5, the complete variable domain is DTGVSQNPRHKITKRGQNVTFRCDPISEHNRLYWYRQTLGQGPEFLTYFQNEAQLEKSRLLSDRFSAERPKGSFSTLEIQRTEQGDSAMYLCASLSGEETQYFGPGTRLLVL.

This rearrangement joins TRBV28 to TRBJ2-5. Looked up from germline, CDR1 is MDHEN and CDR2 is SYDVKM. The CDR3 spans 15 residues. CDR3 in amino acids: CASSFWQDLQETQYF.

The rearrangement joins TRBV28 to TRBJ1-1; TCRdb designates TRBD1, a call that cannot be tested without DNA. The CDR3 is 15 amino acids. Germline loops: CDR1 MDHEN, CDR2 SYDVKM. CDR3 protein: CASSFDRGRNTEAFF.

The chain couples TRBV29-1 to TRBJ1-1. The CDR3 has 14 residues. Germline V gene lookup returns CDR1 SQVTM and CDR2 ANQGSEA. The CDR3 loop reads CSATGTASNTEAFF.

The rearrangement uses TRBV7-9 and TRBJ2-5; no DNA is available, so the TRBD1 call from TCRdb remains unchecked. The CDR3 extends over 14 amino acids. The germline CDR1 and CDR2 sequences are SEHNR and FQNEAQ (reference sequence). The CDR3 region is CASTLGGFQETQYF.

The genes are TRBV27 and TRBJ2-7. CDR1 is MNHEY and CDR2 is SMNVEV in the germline V gene (reference sequence). The CDR3 is 15 amino acids. The CDR3 loop reads CASSLSGPSSYEQYF.

V usage is TRBV27 and J usage is TRBJ2-2; lacking DNA, the TRBD2 call made by TCRdb goes unchecked. The CDR3 totals 15 residues. Germline CDR1 MNHEY, CDR2 SMNVEV (reference sequence). CDR3 sequence: CASTQTSGVPGELFF.

The J gene is TRBJ2-1, the V gene TRBV15; TCRdb names TRBD2, which stays unverified in the absence of DNA. CDR1 LNHNV and CDR2 YYDKDF come from the germline V gene (reference sequence). The CDR3 length is 17 residues. CDR3: CATSRDGTSGSYNEQFF.

The chain couples TRBV4-3 to TRBJ2-3; the TCRdb call, TRBD1, lacks DNA for checking. Germline lookup yields CDR1 LGHNA and CDR2 YSLEER. This CDR3 region has 13 residues. The CDR3 sequence is CASSPKQADTQYF.

The chain carries TRBV7-9 and TRBJ2-7. The CDR3 is made up of 15 amino acids. The germline gives CDR1 SEHNR, CDR2 FQNEAQ (reference sequence). The CDR3 loop reads CASSDTDKSFYEQYF.

The J gene is TRBJ1-5, the V gene TRBV6-6; TCRdb returns TRBD1, unconfirmable since there is no DNA. The CDR3 totals 13 residues. Germline V gene data show CDR1 as MNHNY and CDR2 as SVGAGI (reference sequence). The chain's CDR3 is CASGTLLHQPQHF.